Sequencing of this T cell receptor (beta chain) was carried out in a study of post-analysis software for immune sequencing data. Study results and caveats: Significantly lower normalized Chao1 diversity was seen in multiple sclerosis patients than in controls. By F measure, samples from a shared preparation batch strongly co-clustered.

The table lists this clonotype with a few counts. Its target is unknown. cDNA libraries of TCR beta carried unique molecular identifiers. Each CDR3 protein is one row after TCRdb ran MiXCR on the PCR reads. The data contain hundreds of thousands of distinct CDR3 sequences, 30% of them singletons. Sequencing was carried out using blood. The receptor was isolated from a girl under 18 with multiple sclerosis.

CDR3 in amino acids: CSASVRGATPQHF. CDR3 nucleotides: TGCAGTGCTAGTGTCAGGGGGGCGACGCCCCAGCATTTT. The J gene is TRBJ1-5, the V gene TRBV20-1; 7 bases are shared with TRBD1. The CDR3 sequence is 13 residues long. Per the germline V gene, CDR1 is DFQATT and CDR2 is SNEGSKA (reference sequence). The V gene end was trimmed by 3 bases and the J gene end by 9 bases; junction bases not matched to a gene: 8.